The T cell receptor (beta chain) described here comes from a study of blood T cell repertoires in COVID-19. For the study at large: Samples came from the United States, Italy and Spain, spanning acute and convalescent COVID-19. T cells, B-cell-depleted T cells, or PBMCs provided the cDNA or gDNA that served as material.

Original data processing: The authors estimated nucleated cell counts from reference gene primer amplification. The table came from immunoSEQ multiplex PCR; TCRdb's copy has only in-frame clones and leaves some out. The V and J calls and the clone size are those of that table, but D and trimming were determined from the DNA. The table has about 280,000 clones, over 75% seen once. Cohort 3 recovery required two negative PCRs, clearance, or symptom resolution. With 5 bases removed from V and 0 bases from J, the gap between germline ends came to 9 bases. Germline CDR1 is SGHRS and CDR2 is YFSETQ. The CDR3 totals 13 residues.

The sample consisted of PBMCs or T cells enriched from blood (not recorded which). This rearrangement joins TRBV5-1 to TRBJ2-7, with no clear D. This TCR came from a woman aged 30 to 39 who had recovered from COVID-19. The CDR3 DNA sequence: TGCGCCAGCAGACGCCCCAGCTCCTACGAGCAGTACTTC. Its protein product is CASRRPSSYEQYF.